Listed here are 26 T cell receptor beta chains from one sample, sequenced in a study of T cells after yellow fever vaccination. MiXCR, applied by TCRdb to the 5' RACE reads, yields one record per CDR3 protein. The sample consists of 300,000 to 350,000 distinct CDR3 sequences, 3.5% to 5% of them appearing once. Source: PBMCs, taken 15 days after the yellow fever booster vaccination. All receptors derive from a man between 18 and 29 years old who received the YFV17D yellow fever vaccine.

This clonotype appeared a few times. The chain uses TRBV7-2 and TRBJ1-4; weak D call: TRBD1 (5 bases). Trimming pared 4 bases from V and 6 bases from J, leaving 12 bases between. The CDR3 is 14 residues long. Germline V CDR1 and CDR2: SGHTA, FQGNSA. CDR3 DNA sequence: TGTGCCAGCAGCTCAGGTAGAGGGGATGAAAAACTGTTTTTT. Translation: CASSSGRGDEKLFF.

The table lists this clonotype with a few counts. This chain uses TRBV29-1 with TRBJ2-1; TRBD1 might be the D (5 bases). CDR1 is SQVTM, CDR2 ANQGSEA, per germline. The CDR3 consists of 13 residues. V was cut by 7 bases and J by 9 bases, with 19 bases left in between. The CDR3 nucleotides read TGCAGCGCGACGGCAGGGTTCGTTGGTGAGCAGTTCTTC. Its translation: CSATAGFVGEQFF.

This clonotype was recorded many times. The chain carries TRBV30 and TRBJ2-3, with D possibly matching TRBD2 (6 bases). The CDR3 is made up of 13 amino acids. V was shortened by 1 base and J by 6 bases, with 11 bases between the two germline ends. CDR1 GTSNPN and CDR2 SVGIG come from the germline V gene (reference sequence). CDR3 nucleotide sequence: TGTGCCTGGAGTGCCGGGGGTCGGGATACGCAGTATTTT. It translates to CAWSAGGRDTQYF.

This clonotype was seen at least ten times. This chain joins TRBV5-1 and TRBJ1-1; perhaps TRBD1 as D (6 bases). V was trimmed by 3 bases and J by 9 bases, leaving 21 bases between them. The CDR3 totals 15 residues. Per germline, CDR1 SGHRS and CDR2 YFSETQ. The CDR3: CASSSNQGIGGKAFF. CDR3 bases: TGCGCCAGCAGCTCGAACCAGGGGATCGGGGGGAAAGCTTTCTTT.

This clonotype appeared once. The chain employs TRBV19 and TRBJ2-5; a weak D match, TRBD1 (5 bases). Germline loops: CDR1 LNHDA, CDR2 SQIVND (reference sequence). The CDR3 runs 12 residues. Deletions cut 4 bases from V and 2 bases from J, with 5 bases between. The CDR3 loop is CASSRTQETQYF. CDR3 bases: TGTGCCAGTAGTAGGACACAAGAGACCCAGTACTTC.

This clonotype was counted ten times or more. The V gene is TRBV25-1, the J gene TRBJ1-2; TRBD1 is a possible D gene (6 bases). The CDR3 covers 13 residues. From germline, CDR1 is MGHDK and CDR2 SYGVNS. Trimming took 6 bases from V and 9 from J, leaving 17 bases between them. CDR3 region: CASSLTGFERYTF. The CDR3 coding sequence is TGTGCCAGCAGCCTAACAGGGTTCGAGCGCTACACCTTC.

This clonotype appeared many times. V usage is TRBV20-1 and J usage is TRBJ2-5, with D possibly called TRBD1 or TRBD2 (6 bases each). V was cut by 4 bases and J by 3 bases, with 15 bases left in between. This CDR3 is built from 14 residues. Germline values: CDR1 DFQATT, CDR2 SNEGSKA (reference sequence). The CDR3 protein is CSATPTGAKETQYF. The CDR3, as DNA: TGCAGTGCTACACCTACGGGGGCAAAAGAGACCCAGTACTTC.

This clonotype was picked up a small number of times. The chain combines TRBV20-1 with TRBJ2-5; 9 bases line up with TRBD2. From germline, CDR1 is DFQATT and CDR2 SNEGSKA (reference sequence). V gave up 7 bases and J gave up 5 bases; unmatched junction bases: 11. CDR3 length: 14 amino acids. The CDR3 loop reads CSVKEGGGVETQYF. For the CDR3, the DNA is TGCAGTGTCAAAGAGGGCGGGGGGGTTGAGACCCAGTACTTC.

This clonotype was counted only a few times. The chain recombines TRBV5-5 with TRBJ2-3; perhaps D is TRBD1 or TRBD2 (5 bases each). Germline lookup yields CDR1 SGHKS and CDR2 YYEKEE (reference sequence). The CDR3 consists of 17 residues. The ends were cut back, 2 bases at V and 3 bases at J, with 19 bases in the middle. The CDR3 here is CASSLPLDFQGTDTQYF. CDR3 coding DNA: TGTGCCAGCAGCTTACCTTTGGACTTCCAGGGTACAGATACGCAGTATTTT.

In its sample, this clonotype was seen many times. The V call is TRBV10-3, the J call TRBJ1-1; D call uncertain. The CDR3 contains 12 residues. The germline gives CDR1 ENHRY, CDR2 SYGVKD. Trimming removed 3 bases from V and 1 base from J, with 3 bases in between. The CDR3 reads CAISDQNTEAFF. CDR3 DNA sequence: TGTGCCATCAGTGACCAGAACACTGAAGCTTTCTTT.

Many counts were recorded for this clonotype. The rearrangement uses TRBV9 and TRBJ2-4; D not resolved. V dropped 0 bases and J dropped 0 bases, with 4 bases sitting between them. The germline V gene has CDR1 SGDLS and CDR2 YYNGEE. The CDR3 consists of 14 residues. DNA for the CDR3: TGTGCCAGCAGCGTAGACCTAGCCAAAAACATTCAGTACTTC. It yields the protein CASSVDLAKNIQYF.

This clonotype was counted at least ten times. The V gene is TRBV4-2, the J gene TRBJ2-1, with 7 positions matching TRBD2. This CDR3 spans 16 amino acids. CDR1 is LGHNA and CDR2 is YNFKEQ in the germline V gene. V trimming: 0 bases; J trimming: 6 bases; junction bases outside the gene matches: 8. CDR3 loop: CASSQDADGGFNEQFF. DNA for the CDR3: TGTGCCAGCAGCCAAGATGCAGACGGGGGGTTCAATGAGCAGTTCTTC.

The CDR3 reads CASSLAQTADNQPQHF. The CDR3 nucleotides are TGTGCCAGCAGCTTAGCTCAGACAGCAGACAATCAGCCCCAGCATTTT. The rearrangement uses TRBV7-2 and TRBJ1-5; a weak D match, TRBD1 (5 bases). V dropped 0 bases and J dropped 3 bases, with 12 bases sitting between them. The CDR3 is 16 amino acids. Germline CDR1 and CDR2: SGHTA and FQGNSA.

This clonotype was detected many times. The genes are TRBV7-6 and TRBJ2-3; perhaps D is TRBD1 or TRBD2 (5 bases each). The V gene lost 0 bases and the J gene lost 1 base, with 5 bases spanning the gap. CDR3 length equals 14 residues. Looked up from germline, CDR1 is SGHVS and CDR2 is FNYEAQ. CDR3 protein: CASSLAGGTDTQYF. As DNA, the CDR3 is TGTGCCAGCAGCTTAGCGGGGGGCACAGATACGCAGTATTTT.

The rearrangement links TRBV7-9 to TRBJ2-5; the D is unclear. Germline V gives CDR1 SEHNR, CDR2 FQNEAQ (reference sequence). Trimming removed 6 bases at V and 4 bases at J, with 9 bases between. The CDR3 runs 12 residues. In DNA, the CDR3 is TGTGCCAGCAGTTCCCAATCAGAGACCCAGTACTTC. This sequence encodes CASSSQSETQYF.

V is TRBV5-4 and J is TRBJ2-3, with TRBD2 identical over 8 bases. CDR3 length equals 16 residues. Looked up from germline, CDR1 is SGHNT and CDR2 is YYREEE (reference sequence). V lost 4 bases, J lost 2 bases, and 9 bases stayed unmatched. The CDR3 nucleotides are TGTGCCAGCAGCGCCTCCCTACTAGCGGCCACAGATACGCAGTATTTT. It encodes CASSASLLAATDTQYF. Together with reference TRBV5-4 and TRBJ2-3, the CDR3 gives the full variable domain: ETGVTQSPTHLIKTRGQQVTLRCSSQSGHNTVSWYQQALGQGPQFIFQYYREEENGRGNFPPRFSGLQFPNYSSELNVNALELDDSALYLCASSASLLAATDTQYFGPGTRLTVL.

The DNA for the CDR3 is TGTGCCAGCAGTTACGACACCGCTAATGAAAAACTGTTTTTT. This codes for CASSYDTANEKLFF. The chain has TRBV6-5 and TRBJ1-4, with D unresolved. The V gene lost 2 bases and the J gene lost 3 bases, with 7 bases spanning the gap. CDR1 and CDR2 from the germline V gene are MNHEY and SVGAGI. The CDR3 loop spans 14 amino acids.

This clonotype was recorded at least ten times. The rearrangement joins TRBV7-2 to TRBJ2-1; the match to TRBD2 covers 10 bases. Germline V gene lookup returns CDR1 SGHTA and CDR2 FQGNSA. The V and J ends lost 5 bases and 4 bases, in that order; junction bases with no gene match: 14. The CDR3 extends over 18 amino acids. CDR3 in amino acids: CASSPRGLAGALYNEQFF. The DNA for the CDR3 is TGTGCCAGCAGCCCTAGAGGGCTAGCGGGGGCCCTATACAATGAGCAGTTCTTC. The complete variable domain, with remaining parts taken from reference TRBV7-2 and TRBJ2-1, reads GAGVSQSPSNKVTEKGKDVELRCDPISGHTALYWYRQSLGQGLEFLIYFQGNSAPDKSGLPSDRFSAERTGGSVSTLTIQRTQQEDSAVYLCASSPRGLAGALYNEQFFGPGTRLTVL.

Only a few counts were recorded for this clonotype. The genes are TRBV12-5 and TRBJ2-5; 10 bases align to TRBD2. CDR1 and CDR2 (germline): LGHNT, FRNRAP. The CDR3 length is 15 residues. V was pared by 5 bases and J by 5 bases, with 8 bases of the junction left unmatched. The CDR3 DNA reads TGTGCTAGTGGTCCGCTAGCGGGGGCGGGGGAGACCCAGTACTTC. Translation: CASGPLAGAGETQYF.

This clonotype was seen many times. The chain joins TRBV7-2 to TRBJ2-1; TRBD2 matches 8 bases. This CDR3 has 12 residues. In germline, CDR1 is SGHTA, CDR2 FQGNSA. V was pared by 7 bases and J by 12 bases, with 8 bases of the junction left unmatched. As DNA, the CDR3 is TGTGCCAGCACCTGGGCGGGGGGTCCGCAGTTCTTC. Protein: CASTWAGGPQFF. Full variable domain (outside the CDR3, taken from reference TRBV7-2 and TRBJ2-1): GAGVSQSPSNKVTEKGKDVELRCDPISGHTALYWYRQSLGQGLEFLIYFQGNSAPDKSGLPSDRFSAERTGGSVSTLTIQRTQQEDSAVYLCASTWAGGPQFFGPGTRLTVL.

V and J are TRBV7-2 and TRBJ1-2, with 9 nucleotides matching TRBD1. Trimming at V came to 2 bases and at J to 7 bases, leaving 8 bases not matched to a gene. The CDR3 has 15 amino acids. Germline lookup yields CDR1 SGHTA and CDR2 FQGNSA. The CDR3 DNA is TGTGCCAGCAGCTTATCCGACACAGGGGGCCTTGGCTACACCTTC. Translation gives CASSLSDTGGLGYTF.

This clonotype was seen ten or more times. The genes are TRBV9 and TRBJ1-1; D remains ambiguous. CDR3 length equals 14 residues. Trimming took off 4 bases at V and 4 bases at J, with 14 bases between the two ends. Germline CDR1 reads SGDLS; CDR2 reads YYNGEE. The CDR3: CASSPGNRRTEAFF. In nucleotides, the CDR3 is TGTGCCAGCAGCCCTGGGAACAGACGCACTGAAGCTTTCTTT.

There are many counts of this clonotype. The chain couples TRBV6-2 or TRBV6-3 to TRBJ2-1; D unresolved. V lost 1 base, J lost 10 bases, and 5 bases lay in between. Germline-derived CDR1 and CDR2 are MNHEY and SVGEGT. This CDR3 is built from 11 residues. Written as DNA, the CDR3 is TGTGCCAGCAGTTACTTTCCGGAGCAGTTCTTC. Its protein is CASSYFPEQFF.

The chain uses TRBV7-8 and TRBJ2-7; TRBD1 agrees at 9 bases. The germline CDR1 and CDR2 sequences are SGHVS and FQNEAQ. CDR3 length: 16 amino acids. With 2 bases clipped from V and 6 bases from J, the junction kept 11 bases outside the gene matches. CDR3 nucleotides: TGTGCCAGCAGCTTAACAGGGGGCTATGACCCCGGCGAGCAGTACGTC. It yields the protein CASSLTGGYDPGEQYV.

This clonotype was recorded at least ten times. The J gene is TRBJ2-2, the V gene TRBV6-5; D is unresolved. The V gene's germline CDR1 is MNHEY and CDR2 SVGAGI. V was cut by 10 bases and J by 4 bases, with 13 bases left in between. The CDR3 sequence is 13 residues long. The CDR3 bases are TGTGCCACTCACCGGGCAGGCACCGGGGAGCTGTTTTTT. Protein: CATHRAGTGELFF.

This clonotype has more than one count but fewer than ten. The rearrangement links TRBV25-1 to TRBJ1-1, with D perhaps matching TRBD1 (6 bases). The CDR3 runs to 16 residues. Germline CDR1 reads MGHDK; CDR2 reads SYGVNS. Trimming removed 5 bases at V and 1 base at J, with 17 bases between. CDR3 nucleotide sequence: TGTGCCAGCAGTAGAAAAAGCAGGGGCGGGAACACTGAAGCTTTCTTT. This gives the protein CASSRKSRGGNTEAFF.